This T cell receptor (beta chain) was obtained from a study of blood T cell repertoires in COVID-19. Looking at the study overall: Researchers got acute and convalescent COVID-19 samples from the United States, Italy and Spain.

Germline CDR1 reads SGHRS; CDR2 reads YFSETQ. This CDR3 region has 15 residues. Trimming at V came to 4 bases and at J to 3 bases, leaving 3 bases not matched to a gene. The data were produced by immunoSEQ multiplex PCR, yet TCRdb's version contains in-frame clones alone and is incomplete. The table records about 250,000 clones, more than 70% of them present only once. The clonotype comes from a man aged 40-50 years with active or convalescent COVID-19. This chain connects TRBV5-1 to TRBJ1-3, with TRBD1 matching over 11 bases. The sequencing input was peripheral blood. The CDR3 DNA reads as TGCGCCAGCAGCGACGGGACAGGGGGTGGAAACACCATATATTTT. Translated, it gives CASSDGTGGGNTIYF. The full variable domain, rest sourced from reference TRBV5-1 and TRBJ1-3, is KAGVTQTPRYLIKTRGQQVTLSCSPISGHRSVSWYQQTPGQGLQFLFEYFSETQRNKGNFPGRFSGRQFSNSRSEMNVSTLELGDSALYLCASSDGTGGGNTIYFGEGSWLTVV.